This TCR beta chain is from a study of technical replicates of blood from a handful of donors. Measured with immunoSEQ multiplex PCR; TCRdb has only the in-frame clones, and not every one. The repertoire holds 70,000 to 90,000 clones, 85% to 95% seen once, with approximately 0.4% in the top ten. This CDR3 spans 15 amino acids. Germline-derived CDR1 and CDR2 are SGDLS and YYNGEE. Unmatched junction bases numbered 7, after V lost 4 bases and J lost 3 bases. Sequencing was carried out using T cells isolated from PBMCs. The chain links TRBV9 to TRBJ2-3; 8 nucleotides match TRBD2. This receptor was obtained from a human donor in good health. The CDR3 nucleotides read TGTGCCAGCAGCTTAAGCGGGAGTGGTACAGATACGCAGTATTTT. It yields the protein CASSLSGSGTDTQYF.